This T cell receptor (beta chain) was observed in a study of blood T cells in healthy people across ages. Broader study findings: With age, beta diversity per million T cells declined roughly linearly, significantly by about 37. Naive T cell percentage by flow cytometry tracked strongly with beta diversity. PBMCs were not sorted, which prevented a conclusive comparison of naive versus antigen-experienced cells. Changes seen in expanded clonotypes were possibly confounded by donor CMV status left unknown.

The authors ran a second PCR of roughly 6 to 11 cycles using a sample-barcoded 5' primer and a J-beta primer mix. TCRdb itself ran the 5' RACE reads through MiXCR, one entry per CDR3 protein. This sample has 1 million or so distinct CDR3 sequences, with over 35% found just once. The germline gives CDR1 MNHEY, CDR2 SVGAGI. With 5 bases clipped from V and 1 base from J, the junction kept 15 bases outside the gene matches. This CDR3 is built from 18 residues. The table lists this clonotype with a few counts. Its antigen remains unknown. The sequencing sample was made of blood. The clonotype comes from a woman aged 55-69 years in good health. J is TRBJ2-7 and V is TRBV6-5, with 9 nucleotides matching TRBD1. CDR3 sequence (DNA): TGTGCCAGCAGTAACCCGGGACAGGGAATCCCGTCTTCCTACGAGCAGTACTTC. Encoded protein: CASSNPGQGIPSSYEQYF.